The rows below give T cell receptor beta chains drawn from one sample of a study of T cells in Graves' hyperthyroidism and ophthalmopathy. TCRdb ran MiXCR on the multiplex PCR reads and lists one entry per CDR3 protein. The data show roughly 420,000 distinct CDR3 sequences, roughly 15% seen once. Sequencing was performed on blood. The origin of the receptors is a woman under 30 with Graves' hyperthyroidism. Both conserved end residues are part of each CDR3. A D gene is named only where the DNA matches it firmly. Clone sizes are given selectively: once, few, many, or a class where the clone is expanded.

size	J	V	D	DNA	CDR3
many	TRBJ2-7	TRBV5-6	TRBD2	TGTGCCAGCAGCTTGGCTAGCGGGAGTGAGCAGTACTTC	CASSLASGSEQYF
few	TRBJ2-3	TRBV24-1	NA	TGTGCCACCAGTGATTTAAGACTCGTGGGGACAGATACGCAGTATTTT	CATSDLRLVGTDTQYF
few	TRBJ2-6	TRBV4-2	NA	TGTGCCAGCAGCCAGCGGGACGATTCTGGGGCCAACGTCCTGACTTTC	CASSQRDDSGANVLTF
many	TRBJ2-1	TRBV28	TRBD2	TGTGCCAGCAGGTCGACTAGCGGGAGAGGCAATGAGCAGTTCTTC	CASRSTSGRGNEQFF
many	TRBJ2-2	TRBV3-1	NA	TGTGCCAGCACCCTTAGGACCGGGGAGCTGTTTTTT	CASTLRTGELFF
NA	TRBJ2-2	TRBV12-3/TRBV12-4	TRBD2	TGTGCCAGCACCTTGATTGGACTAGTTCGGGGGGAGCTGTTTTTT	CASTLIGLVRGELFF
many	TRBJ2-7	TRBV28	NA	TGTGCCAGCAGTTTAAGAGACGGGACTGAGCTCTACGAGCAGTACTTC	CASSLRDGTELYEQYF
NA	TRBJ2-1	TRBV19	TRBD2	TGTGCCAGTAGTATCGCCCAGCGGGAGAGACAGTTCTTC	CASSIAQRERQFF
many	TRBJ2-3	TRBV7-8	NA	TGTGCCAGCAGCTTCCGCGAAAGCACAGATACGCAGTATTTT	CASSFRESTDTQYF
NA	TRBJ1-4	TRBV20-1	NA	TGCAGCGCTAAATATGAAAAACTGTTTTTT	CSAKYEKLFF
NA	TRBJ2-1	TRBV29-1	TRBD1	TGCAGCGTAGAACGGACAGGGGGGAATGAGCAGCTCTTC	CSVERTGGNEQLF
many	TRBJ2-7	TRBV12-3/TRBV12-4	NA	TGTGCCAGCAGTCCTGGGGAGGACTACTCCTACGAGCAGTACTTC	CASSPGEDYSYEQYF
NA	TRBJ1-3	TRBV4-1	NA	TGCGCCAGCAGCCAAGGAGGGCTAGGGTACTCTGGAAACACCATATATTTT	CASSQGGLGYSGNTIYF
NA	TRBJ2-2	TRBV11-2	TRBD2	TGTGCCAGCAGCCAGGGCTGGGGACTAGCGCCGAACACCGGGGAGCTGTTTTTT	CASSQGWGLAPNTGELFF
few	TRBJ1-1	TRBV28	NA	TGTGCCAGCAGTGGCAGGGGTTTGACTGAAGCTTTCTTT	CASSGRGLTEAFF
NA	TRBJ2-2	TRBV19	TRBD2	TGTGCCAGTATGGGCAGGGAGCTAGCGGGAGGTTACACCGGGGAGCTGTTTTTT	CASMGRELAGGYTGELFF
many	TRBJ2-6	TRBV28	NA	TGTGCCAGCAGTTTATCTGGGGCTGGGGCCAACGTCCTGACTTTC	CASSLSGAGANVLTF
NA	TRBJ2-6	TRBV5-4	TRBD1	TGTGCCAGCAGCCCCCCGGGACAGGGGGCTGGTGGGGCCAACGTCCTGACTTTC	CASSPPGQGAGGANVLTF
NA	TRBJ2-1	TRBV6-2/TRBV6-3	TRBD2	TGTGCCAGCAGTCGCGGGGGGGGTTCGAGAAATGAGCAGTTCTTC	CASSRGGGSRNEQFF
many	TRBJ2-3	TRBV3-1	NA	TGTGCCAGCAGCCAAAGGGGGGGAGTGCAGGCCGATACGCAGTATTTT	CASSQRGGVQADTQYF
many	TRBJ2-5	TRBV29-1	NA	TGCAGCGTTGTAACTCCCCCCTCGGCCCAGTACTTC	CSVVTPPSAQYF
NA	TRBJ1-5	TRBV12-3/TRBV12-4	NA	TGTGCCAGCAGTTTAGGCCGCAGGGTCAGGTCCCAGCATTTT	CASSLGRRVRSQHF
once	TRBJ2-1	TRBV6-2/TRBV6-3	NA	TGTGCCAGCGGGGGGGACAGCTTAAATGAGCAGTTCTTC	CASGGDSLNEQFF
NA	TRBJ2-1	TRBV5-8	TRBD2	TGTGCCAGCAGCTATCTGACTAGCGGGAGATTTGAGCAGTTCTTC	CASSYLTSGRFEQFF
NA	TRBJ1-2	TRBV7-9	TRBD1	TGTGCCAGCAGCTTTCCGGACAGGGGTGGCTATGGCTACACCTTC	CASSFPDRGGYGYTF
few	TRBJ2-2	TRBV10-1	TRBD1	TGCGCCAGCAGAGGACAGGCCGCCGGGGAGCTGTTTTTT	CASRGQAAGELFF
many	TRBJ2-7	TRBV27	NA	TGTGCCAGCAGTCCAACCTCCGGGACCTACTACGAGCAGTACTTC	CASSPTSGTYYEQYF
many	TRBJ2-3	TRBV20-1	TRBD1	TGCAGTGCCGAACAGGGGCCCACAGATACGCAGTATTTT	CSAEQGPTDTQYF
few	TRBJ2-5	TRBV6-6	TRBD2	TGTGCCAGCAGTTACTCGAGGCTAGCGGGAGAATGGGGTGAAGAGACCCAGTACTTC	CASSYSRLAGEWGEETQYF
many	TRBJ2-7	TRBV7-3	NA	TGTGCCAGCAGCACACAGGGTGGCTACGAGCAGTACTTC	CASSTQGGYEQYF
many	TRBJ2-1	TRBV30	NA	TGTGCCTGGAGTTTGGTAGCCGTGGACATGCTAAAGGGGCAGTTCTTC	CAWSLVAVDMLKGQFF
NA	TRBJ2-1	TRBV9	TRBD2	TGTGCCAGCAGCCTTACTAGCGGGAGCGCGTATGAGCAGTTCTTC	CASSLTSGSAYEQFF
few	TRBJ1-2	TRBV3-1	NA	TGTGCCAGCAGCCTCGCTTCAGGGACGGTCTATGGCTACACCTTC	CASSLASGTVYGYTF
many	TRBJ2-5	TRBV2	NA	TGTGCCAGCAGTGATAGCGTTGAAGAGACCCAGTACTTC	CASSDSVEETQYF
NA	TRBJ2-3	TRBV20-1	TRBD1	TGCAGTGCTCCTGACAGGGGGGAGTCAGATACGCAGTATTTT	CSAPDRGESDTQYF
many	TRBJ2-7	TRBV11-2	TRBD2	TGTGCCAGCAGCTTAGTTTCGGGGGTCCCGGGACTAGCGGGCGGATTTTACTCCTACGAGCAGTACTTC	CASSLVSGVPGLAGGFYSYEQYF
NA	TRBJ2-7	TRBV5-6	NA	TGTGCCAGCAGCTTGTTCCGTGCGGGGTCCACCTACGAGCAGTACTTC	CASSLFRAGSTYEQYF
many	TRBJ2-1	TRBV2	NA	TGTGCCAGCAGTTTCTACAATGAGCAGTTCTTC	CASSFYNEQFF
few	TRBJ2-1	TRBV6-1	TRBD2	TGTGCCACAACGACTAGCGGGAGCTCCTACAATGAGCAGTTCTTC	CATTTSGSSYNEQFF
many	TRBJ2-5	TRBV9	NA	TGTGCCAGCAGCGTAGGAGGTTCCCAAGAGACCCAGTACTTC	CASSVGGSQETQYF
many	TRBJ2-3	TRBV3-1	TRBD2	TGTGCCAGCAGCCAAGATGTCGAGGGACTAGCGGGAGGGATCACAGATACGCAGTATTTT	CASSQDVEGLAGGITDTQYF
NA	TRBJ2-1	TRBV7-3	TRBD2	TGTGCCAGCACCTCGGGACTAGCCGATGAGCAGTTCTTC	CASTSGLADEQFF
NA	TRBJ2-2	TRBV24-1	NA	TGTGCCACCAGTGATTTGGCCAGGACGAACACCGGGGAGCTGTTTTTT	CATSDLARTNTGELFF
few	TRBJ2-2	TRBV15	NA	TGTGCCACCAGCAGAGACAGGGGAGCGAACACCGGGGAGCTGTTTTTT	CATSRDRGANTGELFF
NA	TRBJ1-3	TRBV19	TRBD1	TGTGCCAGTCGGGACAGACTGAACTCTGGAAACACCATATATTTT	CASRDRLNSGNTIYF
many	TRBJ2-1	TRBV20-1	NA	TGCAGTGCCCGACACGGGGCAGGGGCCAACAATGAGCAGTTCTTC	CSARHGAGANNEQFF
many	TRBJ1-1	TRBV28	NA	TGTGCCAGCAGTTTATCTGGGGTTGTGAACACTGAAGCTTTCTTT	CASSLSGVVNTEAFF
few	TRBJ2-5	TRBV19	TRBD2	TGTGCCAGTAGTATACTAGCGGGAGAGACCCAGTACTTC	CASSILAGETQYF
few	TRBJ2-1	TRBV30	NA	TGTGCCTGGAGTGTACACGTCGTCTACAATGAGCAGTTCTTC	CAWSVHVVYNEQFF
many	TRBJ1-1	TRBV13	NA	TGTGCCAGCAGGCAGGGGCGGCACAACACTGAAGCTTTCTTT	CASRQGRHNTEAFF
NA	TRBJ2-1	TRBV9	NA	TGTGCCAGCAGTACAGCTGGGAGCTCCTACAATGAGCAGTTCTTC	CASSTAGSSYNEQFF
many	TRBJ2-7	TRBV27	TRBD2	TGTGCCAGCAGTCTAACTAGCGGGAGGCCCTACGAGCAGTACTTC	CASSLTSGRPYEQYF
many	TRBJ2-3	TRBV20-1	NA	TGCAGTGCTAGAGATTTCAAGGACCATCAAGATACGCAGTATTTT	CSARDFKDHQDTQYF
many	TRBJ2-5	TRBV12-3/TRBV12-4	NA	TGTGCCAGCACCGGACCCCTGGAAGAGACCCAGTACTTC	CASTGPLEETQYF
many	TRBJ2-1	TRBV7-9	TRBD2	TGTGCCAGCAGCGAACTAGCGGGGGCTAGGGGTGAGCAGTTCTTC	CASSELAGARGEQFF
many	TRBJ2-3	TRBV7-9	NA	TGTGCCAGCAGCTTCCGACAGACAGATACGCAGTATTTT	CASSFRQTDTQYF
many	TRBJ2-5	TRBV12-3/TRBV12-4	NA	TGTGCCAGCAGTTTTCTTGGAGAAATAAAGACCCAGTACTTC	CASSFLGEIKTQYF
NA	TRBJ2-1	TRBV10-3	TRBD2	TGTGCCATCAGTGACCCGGGGGGACTAGGTTCGGAGGGCGGGATAGTCGACAATGAGCAGTTCTTC	CAISDPGGLGSEGGIVDNEQFF
many	TRBJ1-1	TRBV5-1	NA	TGCGCCAGCAGCTTGGACGGGATCGCTGAAGCTTTCTTT	CASSLDGIAEAFF
NA	TRBJ2-3	TRBV10-2	TRBD2	TGCGCCAGCAGTCCGACGGGAGGGATCACAGATACGCAGTATTTT	CASSPTGGITDTQYF